The subject of this entry is one T cell receptor beta chain. What this receptor recognizes is not known. It has no much larger one-base neighbor in the sample; base qualities were not kept. The CDR3 sequence holds 14 residues, the cysteine and phenylalanine included. Kept here is only the CDR3 DNA, which spans 42 bases and is read in frame from base 1. V sheds 3 bases and J sheds 1 base, leaving 9 bases between their ends. CDR1 and CDR2 are drawn from the germline V gene (reference sequence): MNHEY, SMNVEV. Patients with a history of autoimmune disease or receiving systemic immunosuppression were excluded from the trial. Peripheral blood for TCR sequencing was collected from all dose cohorts at baseline, on cycle 4 day 1, and on cycle 7 day 1. Samples were obtained from an open-label, multicenter, first-in-human phase I dose-escalation trial of ivuxolimab. Adults with locally advanced or metastatic melanoma, renal cell, hepatocellular, or head and neck squamous cell carcinoma were enrolled in the trial. Before TCR sequencing, CD4+ T cells and CD8+ T cells were sorted from peripheral blood as separate populations.

This sample is part of a study of OX40 agonist ivuxolimab in advanced cancers. Regarding the research as a whole: Ivuxolimab was a fully human IgG2 agonistic monoclonal antibody targeting the costimulatory receptor OX40 (CD134). Intravenous ivuxolimab was administered to patients every 2 weeks at six dose levels: 0.01, 0.1, 0.3, 1.5, 3 and 10 mg/kg. Among the approximately 54 dose-escalation patients, approximately 20 had hepatocellular carcinoma, around 15 melanoma, 9 renal cell carcinoma and 9 head and neck cancer. In the dose-escalation cohort, 75% to 90% of patients were male, and the mean age was roughly 60 years with a range of about 23 to 79. Prior anti-PD-1, anti-PD-L1 or anti-CTLA-4 therapy was permitted, and roughly two fifths of dose-escalation patients had received checkpoint inhibitors. Partial responses occurred in three dose-escalation patients: two with cutaneous melanoma and one with hepatocellular carcinoma. The purpose of peripheral TCRbeta sequencing was to test whether ivuxolimab changed TCR sequence diversity and led to clonal T-cell expansion. The paper describes the monotherapy dose-escalation part (N of about 54 patients) of the phase I trial of ivuxolimab.

Paper-wide results and their limitations: Low levels of normalized T-cell clonal expansion were also shown by some nonresponding patients. In the 0.1-3.0 mg/kg groups, partial responders had among the lowest normalized peripheral clonal expansion, particularly in CD8+ T cells. After ivuxolimab, expanded clones were on average more numerous among CD8+ T cells than among CD4+ T cells. Antigen specificity was not determined for the clonally expanded peripheral T cells. At doses of 0.1 to 3.0 mg/kg, clonal expansion of both CD4+ and CD8+ blood T cells was observed from baseline to week 6.

For sequencing of the TCRbeta CDR3 region, genomic DNA was extracted from the sorted cells. The immunoSEQ Assay was used to sequence the TCRbeta CDR3 regions. Drawn from immuneACCESS, this table holds only the in-frame rearrangements with V and J called that TCRdb kept. Clones are partly lost; checked studies trace under half to an unresolved V gene and leave the rest unexplained. For this sample there are some 86,000 clones; around 94% appear just once. The ten largest account for around 10% of the sample. This TCR was sampled from an adult with an advanced solid tumor such as melanoma, head and neck, liver or kidney cancer. Source: CD4+ or CD8+ T cells sorted from blood, taken in a trial of the OX40 agonist ivuxolimab. Recombination linked TRBV27 to TRBJ1-2; the D gene lacks a confident call. The sequenced DNA is TGTGCCAGCAGTTTGACCCAAAATAACTATGGCTACACCTTC. Translated, this gives CASSLTQNNYGYTF.